The entry below describes one T cell receptor beta chain. TCRdb reprocessed the 5' RACE reads with MiXCR, giving one entry per CDR3 protein. The sample lists about 6,000 distinct CDR3 sequences; around 59% were seen once. The CDR3 has 14 amino acids. Trimming took 6 bases from V and 7 from J; bases not matched to a gene: 5. CDR1 is SGHTA and CDR2 is FQGNSA in the germline V gene. Input material: naive CD4+ T cells sorted from blood. Subset in this sample: naive CD4+ T cells, CD4+CD45RA+CD25-. This TCR was sampled from a female donor with breast cancer. The V and J genes are TRBV7-2 and TRBJ1-4; 10 bases are a match to TRBD1. In DNA form, the CDR3 reads TGTGCCAGCAGACACGACAGGGGGCCTGAAAAACTGTTTTTT. This codes for CASRHDRGPEKLFF.